The rows below give T cell receptor beta chains drawn from one sample of a study of cytomegalovirus exposure and HLA in healthy donors. Assay used: immunoSEQ multiplex PCR; TCRdb lists only in-frame clones, some missing. Here the sample spans over 150,000 clones, 65% to 80% being singletons. Sequencing input: PBMCs. These receptors originate from a woman in her thirties or forties in good health and CMV-seronegative. Each CDR3 is given with its conserved first and last residue. D genes are given only for firm matches. A clone size is listed for some rows: how often the clone was seen (once, few, many), or a class if it is expanded.

V gene: TRBV5-1; D gene: TRBD2; CDR3 length: 16; J gene: TRBJ2-5; clone size: -; CDR3 DNA: TGCGCCAGCAGCGAATTAGCGGGAGGCCCTGGAGAGACCCAGTACTTC; CDR3 protein: CASSELAGGPGETQYF
V gene: TRBV7-9; D gene: -; CDR3 length: 16; J gene: TRBJ1-4; clone size: -; CDR3 DNA: TGTGCCAGCAGCTTACTTGGGCAGTCGACTAATGAAAAACTGTTTTTT; CDR3 protein: CASSLLGQSTNEKLFF
V gene: TRBV6-1; D gene: -; CDR3 length: 12; J gene: TRBJ1-1; clone size: -; CDR3 DNA: TGTGCCAGCAGTGAAGCTGGGCTGAAAGCTTTCTTT; CDR3 protein: CASSEAGLKAFF
V gene: TRBV19; D gene: -; CDR3 length: 14; J gene: TRBJ2-7; clone size: -; CDR3 DNA: TGTGCCAGTAGTATAGAGCAGGGGCAAGGAGAGCAGTACTTC; CDR3 protein: CASSIEQGQGEQYF
V gene: TRBV14; D gene: -; CDR3 length: 16; J gene: TRBJ1-1; clone size: -; CDR3 DNA: TGTGCCAGCAGCCAAGAACCCTTCGGATGGGCGTTAGAAGCTTTCTTT; CDR3 protein: CASSQEPFGWALEAFF
V gene: TRBV6-1; D gene: TRBD1; CDR3 length: 13; J gene: TRBJ1-1; clone size: few; CDR3 DNA: TGTGCCAGCTTCCGGGACAGGTACACTGAAGCTTTCTTT; CDR3 protein: CASFRDRYTEAFF
V gene: TRBV6-5; D gene: -; CDR3 length: 14; J gene: TRBJ2-6; clone size: once; CDR3 DNA: TGTGCCAGCAGTCCAGGGGCTGGGGCCAACGTCCTGACTTTC; CDR3 protein: CASSPGAGANVLTF
V gene: TRBV28; D gene: TRBD1; CDR3 length: 16; J gene: TRBJ2-3; clone size: -; CDR3 DNA: TGTGCCAGCAGTTCGACCGGACAGGGGAACACAGATACGCAGTATTTT; CDR3 protein: CASSSTGQGNTDTQYF
V gene: TRBV7-9; D gene: -; CDR3 length: 16; J gene: TRBJ1-1; clone size: -; CDR3 DNA: TGTGCCAGTAAAGGGTTTCCAGGGGCAGCGAACACTGAAGCTTTCTTT; CDR3 protein: CASKGFPGAANTEAFF
V gene: TRBV5-1; D gene: -; CDR3 length: 15; J gene: TRBJ2-7; clone size: -; CDR3 DNA: TGCGCCAGCAGCTTGGATGAGGAGATCCCCTACGAGCAGTACTTC; CDR3 protein: CASSLDEEIPYEQYF
V gene: TRBV5-6; D gene: -; CDR3 length: 16; J gene: TRBJ2-3; clone size: -; CDR3 DNA: TGTGCCAGCAGCCGCGTCGGCAGGGATTCCACAGATACGCAGTATTTT; CDR3 protein: CASSRVGRDSTDTQYF
V gene: TRBV10-2; D gene: TRBD1; CDR3 length: 13; J gene: TRBJ2-4; clone size: -; CDR3 DNA: TGCGCCAGCAGACAGGGGGCGATTGACATTCAGTACTTC; CDR3 protein: CASRQGAIDIQYF
V gene: TRBV28; D gene: TRBD1; CDR3 length: 17; J gene: TRBJ2-7; clone size: -; CDR3 DNA: TGTGCCAGCACTCCAACTCCCGGGACAGGGCTGACCTACGAGCAGTACTTC; CDR3 protein: CASTPTPGTGLTYEQYF
V gene: TRBV27; D gene: -; CDR3 length: 14; J gene: TRBJ2-3; clone size: -; CDR3 DNA: TGTGCCAGTAATCTCGCTCCAGGAACAGATACGCAGTATTTT; CDR3 protein: CASNLAPGTDTQYF
V gene: TRBV5-1; D gene: TRBD2; CDR3 length: 15; J gene: TRBJ2-2; clone size: -; CDR3 DNA: TGCGCCAGCAGCTTGGCTAGCGGGAACACCGGGGAGCTGTTTTTT; CDR3 protein: CASSLASGNTGELFF
V gene: TRBV5-1; D gene: TRBD2; CDR3 length: 17; J gene: TRBJ2-5; clone size: -; CDR3 DNA: TGCGCCAGCAGCTGGGAGGCTAGCGGGGGGGCGCGAGAGACCCAGTACTTC; CDR3 protein: CASSWEASGGARETQYF